This TCR beta chain was sequenced in a study of cytomegalovirus exposure and HLA in healthy donors. For the study at large: Earlier results showed roughly 120 million unique TCR beta sequences derived from approximately 180 million T cells. As released early, the data held 80 million to 90 million unique TCRs from HLA-typed donors.

The PCR was carried out with 60 Vbeta primers and 13 Jbeta primers. The data were produced by immunoSEQ multiplex PCR, yet TCRdb's version contains in-frame clones alone and is incomplete. The data hold about 98,000 clones, with over 75% observed a single time. Trimming cost V 7 bases and J 0 bases; bases outside gene matches: 9. In germline, CDR1 is MDHEN, CDR2 SYDVKM. This CDR3 is built from 16 residues. Sequenced material: PBMCs. The rearrangement uses TRBV28 and TRBJ1-3, with 7 bases aligning to TRBD1. The TCR was taken from a female donor in good health and CMV-seropositive. CDR3 protein: CASIPPRGFSGNTIYF. DNA of the CDR3: TGTGCCAGCATCCCCCCCAGGGGGTTCTCTGGAAACACCATATATTTT.